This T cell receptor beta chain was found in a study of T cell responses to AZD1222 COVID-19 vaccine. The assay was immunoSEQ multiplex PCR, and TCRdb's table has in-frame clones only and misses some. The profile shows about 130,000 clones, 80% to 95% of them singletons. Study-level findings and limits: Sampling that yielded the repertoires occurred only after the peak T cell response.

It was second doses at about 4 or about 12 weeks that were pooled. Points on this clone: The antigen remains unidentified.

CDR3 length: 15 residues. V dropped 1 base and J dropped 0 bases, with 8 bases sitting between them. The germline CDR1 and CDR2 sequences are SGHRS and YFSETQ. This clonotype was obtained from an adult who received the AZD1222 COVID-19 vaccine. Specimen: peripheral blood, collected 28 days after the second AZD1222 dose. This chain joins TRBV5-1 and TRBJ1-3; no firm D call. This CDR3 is CASSLSGNSGNTIYF. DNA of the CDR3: TGCGCCAGCAGCTTGAGTGGGAACTCTGGAAACACCATATATTTT.